This T cell receptor beta chain was identified in a study of blood T cell repertoires in COVID-19. About the research overall: Collection of acute and convalescent COVID-19 samples took place in the United States, Italy and Spain. T cells, B-cell-depleted T cells, or PBMCs supplied cDNA or gDNA.

There are 14 residues in the CDR3. V lost 0 bases and J lost 5, with 11 bases in between. Germline V gene sequence: CDR1 SGHKS, CDR2 YYEKEE (reference sequence). As processed by the authors: Amplification with reference gene primers provided the estimates of nucleated cell counts. Sequencing was performed with immunoSEQ multiplex PCR; in TCRdb, only in-frame clones are kept and a portion is missing. V and J calls and clone size are given by that table; D and trimming were obtained from the DNA. This table has fewer than 250,000 clones, around 83% appearing once. The sample taken for sequencing was peripheral blood. The chain carries TRBV5-5 and TRBJ2-5; a possible D gene is TRBD1 (5 bases). The sequence was collected from a woman aged 45-65 years with acute or convalescent COVID-19. The CDR3 DNA is TGTGCCAGCAGCTTGGAAGGGGCGCGGGAGACCCAGTACTTC. Protein sequence: CASSLEGARETQYF.